One sample yielded the 9 T cell receptor beta chains listed below, sequenced in a study of shared T cell receptors in the human thymus. Assay used: immunoSEQ multiplex PCR; TCRdb lists only in-frame clones, some missing. Of over 650,000 clones in the sample, approximately 89% are singletons; the top ten hold approximately 0.0097%. These data are also associated with another study on human thymus T cells.

The material sequenced was thymocytes. The receptors were gathered from a boy under two years old with a congenital heart defect.

This chain connects TRBV29-1 to TRBJ2-6, with 8 positions matching TRBD1. The CDR3 runs 16 residues. V lost 6 bases and J lost 0; bases outside the gene matches: 7. Germline V gene sequence: CDR1 SQVTM, CDR2 ANQGSEA. The CDR3 bases are TGCAGCGTCCCCGGACAGGGCATCTCTGGGGCCAACGTCCTGACTTTC. This codes for CSVPGQGISGANVLTF.

The genes are TRBV19 and TRBJ2-1; D possibly corresponds to TRBD2 (6 bases). CDR1 is LNHDA and CDR2 is SQIVND in the germline V gene (reference sequence). The length of the CDR3 is 15 residues. With 6 bases removed from V and 0 bases from J, the gap between germline ends came to 12 bases. CDR3 in amino acids: CASRTSVSSYNEQFF. CDR3 nucleotide sequence: TGTGCCAGTAGGACTAGTGTTAGCTCCTACAATGAGCAGTTCTTC.

This clone was recorded only once. The genes are TRBV27 and TRBJ2-7; 8 bases match TRBD1. CDR1 and CDR2 from the germline V gene are MNHEY and SMNVEV (reference sequence). Trimming removed 7 bases from V and 4 bases from J; junction bases left unmatched: 12. This CDR3 has 15 residues. The DNA of the CDR3 is TGTGCCAGCAACAAAGACAGGGGAGAGTCTTACGAGCAGTACTTC. It yields the protein CASNKDRGESYEQYF.

The gene calls are TRBV5-1 and TRBJ2-1, with a weak D call TRBD1 (6 bases). This CDR3 contains 13 residues. V lost 3 bases, J lost 12 bases, and 16 bases lay in between. Per germline, CDR1 SGHRS and CDR2 YFSETQ. CDR3 nucleotides: TGCGCCAGCAGCTCCGGAACAGGGAGAGGGCAGTTCTTC. Its protein is CASSSGTGRGQFF.

The genes are TRBV14 and TRBJ2-3, with 14 bases that match TRBD2. Trimming removed 4 bases from V and 9 bases from J; junction bases left unmatched: 3. CDR1 is SGHDN and CDR2 is FVKESK in the germline V gene. The CDR3 consists of 14 residues. CDR3 nucleotide sequence: TGTGCCAGCAGCCGACTAGCGGGAGGGAAAACGCAGTATTTT. Protein sequence: CASSRLAGGKTQYF.

This clone was seen a few times. This specimen includes other DNA sequences encoding the same CDR3. The chain has TRBV20-1 and TRBJ2-7; weak D call: TRBD2 (6 bases). CDR1 and CDR2 (germline): DFQATT, SNEGSKA (reference sequence). CDR3 size: 11 residues. The V and J ends lost 5 bases and 3 bases respectively, with 8 bases between them. The CDR3 DNA reads TGCAGTGCTTCGCGGGGCTACGAGCAGTACTTC. Encoded protein: CSASRGYEQYF.

The V and J genes are TRBV4-3 and TRBJ1-6, with D perhaps matching TRBD1 (5 bases). The V gene lost 0 bases and the J gene lost 13 bases, with 16 bases spanning the gap. Germline V gene sequence: CDR1 LGHNA, CDR2 YSLEER. The CDR3 sequence is 15 residues long. CDR3 sequence reads: CASSQDRHGTSPLHF. CDR3 nucleotides: TGCGCCAGCAGCCAAGATCGGCACGGGACTTCCCCCCTCCACTTT.

The chain joins TRBV12-5 to TRBJ1-2; 10 bases align to TRBD1. V was clipped by 2 bases and J by 2 bases; unmatched bases: 8. Germline V gene lookup returns CDR1 LGHNT and CDR2 FRNRAP. The CDR3 sequence is 17 residues long. CDR3 in DNA: TGTGCTAGTGGTTTGTCGGGACAGGGGTTTACCAACTATGGCTACACCTTC. It translates to CASGLSGQGFTNYGYTF.

This clone appeared once. Here the CDR3 reads CASSLGGQSNTEAFF. As DNA, the CDR3 is TGCGCCAGCAGCTTGGGGGGACAGTCAAACACTGAAGCTTTCTTT. The chain is built from TRBV5-1 and TRBJ1-1; 7 bases are shared with TRBD1. Germline V gene data show CDR1 as SGHRS and CDR2 as YFSETQ. There are 15 residues in the CDR3. Losses at the gene ends were 0 bases for V and 2 bases for J; bases not matched to a gene: 4.